This TCR beta chain was captured in a study of shared clonotypes between healthy human individuals. Study-wide background: Researchers assigned three CD4 naive, three CD4 memory, two CD8 naive and one CD8 memory plate to each donor.

TCRdb's table, derived via immunoSEQ multiplex PCR, lists solely in-frame clones and lacks some. This table holds more than 1,200,000 clones, 98% to 99% found once. Division of CD4+ cells produced a CD45RA+ naive subset and a CD45RA-negative memory subset. Study observations and caveats: It was observed that approximately 5% of naive CD4 clonotypes were shared across a handful of donors. Depth of sequencing was expected to influence donor clonotype sharing.

With regard to this clone: Its antigen is currently unknown.

The V end lost 0 bases, the J end lost 1 base, and 6 bases lay between the germline ends. Germline CDR1 ENHRY, CDR2 SYGVKD. This CDR3 comprises 14 residues. Sample: naive CD4+ T cells sorted from blood. Subset given: CD45RA+ positively selected. The chain combines TRBV10-3 with TRBJ2-5; D unresolved. The sequence was collected from a man aged 25-40 years in good health. The CDR3: CAISESALQETQYF. The DNA for the CDR3 is TGTGCCATCAGTGAGTCGGCTCTCCAAGAGACCCAGTACTTC.